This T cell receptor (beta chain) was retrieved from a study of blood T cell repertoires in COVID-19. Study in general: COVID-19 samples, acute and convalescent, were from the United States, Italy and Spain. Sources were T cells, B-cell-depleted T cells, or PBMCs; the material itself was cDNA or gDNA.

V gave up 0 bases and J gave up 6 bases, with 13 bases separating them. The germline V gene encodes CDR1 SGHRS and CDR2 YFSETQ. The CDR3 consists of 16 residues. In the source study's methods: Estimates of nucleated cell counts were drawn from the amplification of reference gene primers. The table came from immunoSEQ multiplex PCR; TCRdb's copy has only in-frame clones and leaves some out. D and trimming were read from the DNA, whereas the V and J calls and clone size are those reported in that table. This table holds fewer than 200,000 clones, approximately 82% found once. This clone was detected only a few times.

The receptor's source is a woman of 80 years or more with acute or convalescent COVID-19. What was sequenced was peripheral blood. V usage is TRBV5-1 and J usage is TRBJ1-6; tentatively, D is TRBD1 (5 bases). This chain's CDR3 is CASSLGSVGGNSPLHF. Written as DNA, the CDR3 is TGCGCCAGCAGCTTGGGTTCGGTGGGGGGTAATTCACCCCTCCACTTT.